A single sample gave rise to the 13 T cell receptor beta chains below, sequenced in a study of shared clonotypes between healthy human individuals. Clones were sequenced by immunoSEQ multiplex PCR, and TCRdb holds only the in-frame ones, with some missing. Of about 680,000 clones listed, just over 90% were seen once; the top ten hold approximately 24%. Selected positively for CCR7 and CD45RO-negative, naive CD8 cells excluded terminally differentiated effector memory CD45RA+ cells. Sequenced input: naive CD8+ T cells sorted from blood. The receptors were gathered from a man aged 30 to 45 in good health.

The chain recombines TRBV5-6 with TRBJ2-3; D not certain. Deletions cut 0 bases from V and 2 bases from J, with 13 bases between. This CDR3 has 16 residues. The germline V gene encodes CDR1 SGHDT and CDR2 YYEEEE. The CDR3 protein is CASSLEISVFTDTQYF. The CDR3 DNA is TGTGCCAGCAGCTTGGAAATTTCCGTCTTCACAGATACGCAGTATTTT.

The chain carries TRBV15 and TRBJ2-7; a weak D match, TRBD2 (5 bases). This CDR3 comprises 17 residues. CDR1 and CDR2 (germline): LNHNV, YYDKDF (reference sequence). V was trimmed by 4 bases and J by 0 bases, leaving 19 bases between them. The CDR3 nucleotides read TGTGCCACCAGCAACGGGGAACTTAGGCGGCACTCCTACGAGCAGTACTTC. Its protein is CATSNGELRRHSYEQYF.

The chain couples TRBV6-4 to TRBJ2-5; 7 bases agree with TRBD1. The germline CDR1 and CDR2 sequences are MRHNA and SNTAGT. The CDR3 consists of 14 residues. The J segment lost 3 bases and the V segment lost 3 bases, leaving 4 bases of the junction unmatched. The CDR3 region is CASSDPGTEETQYF. DNA of the CDR3: TGTGCCAGCAGTGATCCGGGGACAGAAGAGACCCAGTACTTC.

The V call is TRBV7-9, the J call TRBJ2-3; a weak D match, TRBD2 (5 bases). There are 12 residues in the CDR3. Germline CDR1 SEHNR, CDR2 FQNEAQ (reference sequence). Trimming removed 3 bases at V and 6 bases at J, with 7 bases between. This chain's CDR3 is CASSLRVDTQYF. The CDR3 region has the DNA TGTGCCAGCAGCTTGAGGGTTGATACGCAGTATTTT.

This rearrangement joins TRBV7-9 to TRBJ2-7, with 7 bases aligning to TRBD2. Germline V lookup: CDR1 SEHNR, CDR2 FQNEAQ (reference sequence). The CDR3 runs to 14 residues. V shed 5 bases and J 2 bases; nucleotides not matched to a gene: 6. In DNA, the CDR3 is TGTGCCAGCAGCATCCCTAGCGGAACCTACGAGCAGTACTTC. Amino acid sequence: CASSIPSGTYEQYF.

CDR3 amino acids: CASNPGLPLSANTGELFF. In DNA form, the CDR3 reads TGTGCCAGCAACCCGGGACTACCCTTAAGTGCGAACACCGGGGAGCTGTTTTTT. The chain combines TRBV9 with TRBJ2-2; 7 nucleotides match TRBD2. This CDR3 comprises 18 residues. From germline, CDR1 is SGDLS and CDR2 YYNGEE. Trimming removed 6 bases from V and 0 bases from J; junction bases left unmatched: 14.

The chain carries TRBV4-1 and TRBJ2-7; 11 nucleotides agree with TRBD2. V lost 0 bases, J lost 1 base, and 5 bases stayed unmatched. From germline, CDR1 is MGHRA and CDR2 YSYEKL. The CDR3 covers 17 residues. The DNA for the CDR3 is TGCGCCAGCAGCCAAGAAGACGGACTAGCGGGTTCCTACGAGCAGTACTTC. Residues: CASSQEDGLAGSYEQYF.

The gene calls are TRBV5-5 and TRBJ2-7, with D tentatively TRBD1 or TRBD2 (5 bases each). The CDR3 runs 14 residues. The germline V and J ends were trimmed by 3 bases and 1 base, with 11 bases remaining between them. From germline, CDR1 is SGHKS and CDR2 YYEKEE (reference sequence). The CDR3: CASSSPGGSYEQYF. DNA for the CDR3: TGTGCCAGCAGCTCACCTGGGGGTTCCTACGAGCAGTACTTC.

The V and J genes are TRBV29-1 and TRBJ2-1; 8 bases fit TRBD2. The CDR3 has 14 amino acids. The trim removed 6 bases at V and 4 bases at J, leaving 8 bases unmatched. The germline V gene encodes CDR1 SQVTM and CDR2 ANQGSEA. The CDR3 region is CSVVRREDYNEQFF. CDR3 DNA sequence: TGCAGCGTCGTTCGGCGGGAGGATTACAATGAGCAGTTCTTC.

The rearrangement joins TRBV18 to TRBJ2-2; 8 bases are a match to TRBD2. This CDR3 spans 21 amino acids. Per the germline V gene, CDR1 is KGHSH and CDR2 is LQKENI. The V segment lost 3 bases and the J segment 4 bases; nucleotides outside the gene matches: 22. This chain's CDR3 is CASSPLPNPGLALEGTGELFF. The CDR3 region has the DNA TGTGCCAGCTCACCGCTACCAAATCCCGGACTAGCCTTGGAAGGCACCGGGGAGCTGTTTTTT.

This sequence joins TRBV2 and TRBJ2-7, with 7 bases fitting TRBD1. This CDR3 has 12 residues. Looked up from germline, CDR1 is SNHLY and CDR2 is FYNNEI. The J segment lost 1 base and the V segment lost 6 bases, leaving 0 bases of the junction unmatched. The CDR3, as DNA: TGTGCCAGCAGGACAGGGTCCTACGAGCAGTACTTC. It specifies CASRTGSYEQYF.

J is TRBJ2-3 and V is TRBV5-5, with no clear D. V shed 6 bases and J shed 4 bases, with 12 bases lying between them. The CDR3 spans 13 residues. Looked up from germline, CDR1 is SGHKS and CDR2 is YYEKEE (reference sequence). CDR3 residues: CASIGFQSDTQYF. The CDR3 nucleotides read TGTGCCAGCATAGGATTCCAATCAGATACGCAGTATTTT.

V and J are TRBV27 and TRBJ1-1; D not resolved. CDR1 MNHEY and CDR2 SMNVEV come from the germline V gene (reference sequence). The CDR3 sequence is 13 residues long. V was cut by 3 bases and J by 1 base, with 6 bases left in between. The CDR3 bases are TGTGCCAGCAGTTTTGTAGAGAACACTGAAGCTTTCTTT. This gives the protein CASSFVENTEAFF.